Shown below are 3 T cell receptor beta chains from a single sample sequenced in a study of blood T cell repertoires in COVID-19. Using immunoSEQ multiplex PCR, the repertoire was profiled, and TCRdb retains in-frame clones only, with some absent. The table lists about 260,000 clones, around nine tenths of them singletons, with roughly 4.9% in the top ten. The sample was peripheral blood. The source of these receptors is a woman between 55 and 75 years old with COVID-19, enrolled during active disease.

In DNA, the CDR3 is TGTGCCAGCAGCCAAAAGCGAGGCGGGAGGCGAACCGGGGAGCTGTTTTTT. The encoded protein is CASSQKRGGRRTGELFF. V and J are TRBV3-1 (or the pseudogene TRBV3-2) and TRBJ2-2; 8 bases fit TRBD2. V lost 2 bases to trimming and J lost 5 bases; unmatched junction nucleotides: 10. Germline CDR1 is LGHDT and CDR2 is YNNKEL (reference sequence). The length of the CDR3 is 17 residues.

V gene TRBV2 combines with J gene TRBJ1-2; 7 bases are a match to TRBD1. The germline CDR1 and CDR2 sequences are SNHLY and FYNNEI. J was trimmed by 6 bases and V by 6 bases; bases with no gene match: 16. The CDR3 loop spans 16 amino acids. Written as DNA, the CDR3 is TGTGCCAGCAGCAGCCTAGGGGGCGGGAATACCGATGGCTACACCTTC. Its translation: CASSSLGGGNTDGYTF. Drawing the rest from reference TRBV2 and TRBJ1-2, the complete variable domain is EPEVTQTPSHQVTQMGQEVILRCVPISNHLYFYWYRQILGQKVEFLVSFYNNEISEKSEIFDDQFSVERPDGSNFTLKIRSTKLEDSAMYFCASSSLGGGNTDGYTFGSGTRLTVV.

The gene calls are TRBV7-6 and TRBJ1-5; 7 bases map to TRBD1. Per germline, CDR1 SGHVS and CDR2 FNYEAQ. There are 15 residues in the CDR3. Unmatched junction bases numbered 3, after V lost 3 bases and J lost 1 base. The CDR3 sequence is CASSLAQGSNQPQHF. The DNA for the CDR3 is TGTGCCAGCAGCTTGGCACAGGGGAGCAATCAGCCCCAGCATTTT.